This T cell receptor beta chain was sequenced during a study of CD8 T cells in Susac syndrome. Germline V CDR1 and CDR2: MNHEY, SVGAGI. Deletions cut 2 bases from V and 7 bases from J, with 5 bases between. The CDR3 contains 12 residues. A quantity of roughly 0.5 to 1 ug RNA underwent reverse transcription using random hexamers. TCRdb called the immunoSEQ multiplex PCR reads again in MiXCR, with one record for every CDR3 protein. The sample consists of 150,000 to 200,000 distinct CDR3 sequences, roughly 96% of them appearing once. The sample consisted of CD8+ T cells from PBMCs. The origin of this receptor is a human donor with multiple sclerosis. The rearrangement joins TRBV6-5 to TRBJ2-2, with D possibly being TRBD1 or TRBD2 (5 bases each). The CDR3 sequence: CASSYGGGELFF. The CDR3 bases are TGTGCCAGCAGTTACGGGGGCGGGGAGCTGTTTTTT.